This TCR beta chain is from a study of cytomegalovirus exposure and HLA in healthy donors. The PCR made use of 60 Vbeta and 13 Jbeta primers. The protocol was immunoSEQ multiplex PCR, while the TCRdb copy is restricted to in-frame clones and leaves out a portion. Altogether about 150,000 clones are present, around 74% being singletons, with the ten largest covering 1.2% to 1.5%. V lost 0 bases and J 5 bases, leaving 9 bases between the germline ends. CDR3 length equals 13 residues. Germline CDR1 is SGHRS and CDR2 is YFSETQ. The chain employs TRBV5-1 and TRBJ2-7, with D perhaps TRBD2 (6 bases). Sample: PBMCs. This TCR was sampled from a man aged 18 to 35 in good health and CMV-seronegative. The CDR3 loop is CASSLAGANEQYF. Written as DNA, the CDR3 is TGCGCCAGCAGCTTGGCGGGAGCCAACGAGCAGTACTTC. Combining the CDR3 with reference TRBV5-1 and TRBJ2-7 gives the whole variable domain KAGVTQTPRYLIKTRGQQVTLSCSPISGHRSVSWYQQTPGQGLQFLFEYFSETQRNKGNFPGRFSGRQFSNSRSEMNVSTLELGDSALYLCASSLAGANEQYFGPGTRLTVT.